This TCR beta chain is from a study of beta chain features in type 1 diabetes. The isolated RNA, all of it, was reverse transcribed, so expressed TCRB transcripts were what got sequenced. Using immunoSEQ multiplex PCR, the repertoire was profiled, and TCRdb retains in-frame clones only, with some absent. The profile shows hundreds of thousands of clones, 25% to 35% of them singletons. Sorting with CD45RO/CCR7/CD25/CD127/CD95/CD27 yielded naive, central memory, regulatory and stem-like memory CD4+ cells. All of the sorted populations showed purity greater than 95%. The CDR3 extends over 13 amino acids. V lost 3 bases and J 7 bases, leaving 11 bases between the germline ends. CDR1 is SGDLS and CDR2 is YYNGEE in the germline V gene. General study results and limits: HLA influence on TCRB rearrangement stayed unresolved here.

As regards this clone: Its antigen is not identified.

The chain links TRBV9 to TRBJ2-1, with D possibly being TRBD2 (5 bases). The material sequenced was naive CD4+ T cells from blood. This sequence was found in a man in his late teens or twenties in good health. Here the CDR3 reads CASSASGTNEQFF. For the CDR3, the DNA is TGTGCCAGCAGCGCCTCGGGAACTAATGAGCAGTTCTTC. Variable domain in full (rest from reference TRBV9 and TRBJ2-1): DSGVTQTPKHLITATGQRVTLRCSPRSGDLSVYWYQQSLDQGLQFLIQYYNGEERAKGNILERFSAQQFPDLHSELNLSSLELGDSALYFCASSASGTNEQFFGPGTRLTVL.